The clone carrying this TCR beta chain occurred once. Its antigen remains unidentified. Profiled with immunoSEQ multiplex PCR; TCRdb holds only in-frame clones, not every one. The sample shows some 55,000 clones, approximately 80% of them seen only once. This entry comes from a study of OX40 agonist ivuxolimab in advanced cancers. Background on the study: Ivuxolimab is an agonistic anti-OX40 (CD134) antibody, and patients were treated with it. Patients got intravenous ivuxolimab at 0.01 to 10 mg/kg every 2 weeks. Study findings and constraints: With doses of 0.1 to 3.0 mg/kg, CD4+ and CD8+ blood T cells had undergone clonal expansion by week 6.

The receptor was derived from an adult with an advanced solid tumor such as melanoma, head and neck, liver or kidney cancer. The specimen was CD4+ or CD8+ T cells sorted from blood, collected in a trial of the OX40 agonist ivuxolimab.

Here the CDR3 DNA reads TGTGCCAGCGGGATGGCGGGCGCCTACAATGAGCAGTTCTTC. Its translation is CASGMAGAYNEQFF. The chain links TRBV7-3 to TRBJ2-1; the D gene is possibly TRBD2 (5 bases). With 8 bases removed from V and 2 bases from J, the gap between germline ends came to 13 bases. The CDR3 is 14 amino acids. The germline CDR1 and CDR2 sequences are SGHTA and FQGTGA.